A single T cell receptor beta chain is shown here with its context. Its antigen is undetermined. In generating TCR beta cDNA, 5'RACE template switching with UMIs was used. One entry per CDR3 protein, without DNA, is what TCRdb gives after re-calling the 5' RACE reads. Here the sample table reports some 150,000 distinct CDR3 sequences. This record comes from a study of T cells expressing NK-cell markers. General observations from the study: The same clonotypes also predominated in the CD3+CD56-NKG2C+ fraction of several donors.

Specimen: blood T cells: a sorted CD56 or NKG2C T cell subset, CD4+ or CD8+ T cells, or bulk PBMC T cells (not recorded which). The clonotype originates from a man between 18 and 35 years old in good health.

The CDR3 reads CSARELALRLTDTQYF. The rearrangement uses TRBV20-1 and TRBJ2-3; the TCRdb D gene call, TRBD2, has no DNA to confirm it. The CDR3 sequence is 16 residues long. Looked up from germline, CDR1 is DFQATT and CDR2 is SNEGSKA (reference sequence).